This T cell receptor beta chain derives from a study of T cell responses to AZD1222 COVID-19 vaccine. Notes on the study in general: Donors in the cohort were predominantly white British and more often female, and clonal diversity was possibly underestimated.

The assay was immunoSEQ multiplex PCR, and TCRdb's table has in-frame clones only and misses some. The table shows nearly 200,000 clones, with over 85% occurring only once. A word on this clone: Its antigen is not identified.

The sequenced sample was peripheral blood, obtained 28 days after the second AZD1222 dose. The source of this sequence is an adult who received the AZD1222 COVID-19 vaccine.

CDR3: CASSIDPQGRSYNSPLHF. CDR3 DNA: TGTGCCAGTAGTATAGATCCGCAGGGTCGCTCCTATAATTCACCCCTCCACTTT. The chain employs TRBV19 and TRBJ1-6; possible D gene TRBD1, 5 bases. V was trimmed by 0 bases and J by 0 bases, leaving 12 bases between them. Germline V gene lookup returns CDR1 LNHDA and CDR2 SQIVND (reference sequence). The CDR3 has 18 amino acids.